This TCR beta chain comes out of a study of T cell changes during pregnancy in multiple sclerosis. The length of the CDR3 is 15 residues. V was pared by 0 bases and J by 3 bases, with 2 bases of the junction left unmatched. Germline CDR1 reads LNHNV; CDR2 reads YYDKDF (reference sequence). This clone turned up a few times. The table came from immunoSEQ multiplex PCR; TCRdb's copy has only in-frame clones and leaves some out. The profile covers tens of thousands of clones, with just over 90% appearing a single time and around 1.5% taken by the ten largest. This clonotype was sampled from a female donor with multiple sclerosis, enrolled in a pregnancy study. This chain uses TRBV15 with TRBJ2-7; 10 bases line up with TRBD1. The specimen was peripheral blood, collected in the third trimester of pregnancy. The CDR3 loop is CATSRDRDRGYEQYF. The CDR3 DNA reads as TGTGCCACCAGCAGAGATCGGGACAGGGGCTACGAGCAGTACTTC.